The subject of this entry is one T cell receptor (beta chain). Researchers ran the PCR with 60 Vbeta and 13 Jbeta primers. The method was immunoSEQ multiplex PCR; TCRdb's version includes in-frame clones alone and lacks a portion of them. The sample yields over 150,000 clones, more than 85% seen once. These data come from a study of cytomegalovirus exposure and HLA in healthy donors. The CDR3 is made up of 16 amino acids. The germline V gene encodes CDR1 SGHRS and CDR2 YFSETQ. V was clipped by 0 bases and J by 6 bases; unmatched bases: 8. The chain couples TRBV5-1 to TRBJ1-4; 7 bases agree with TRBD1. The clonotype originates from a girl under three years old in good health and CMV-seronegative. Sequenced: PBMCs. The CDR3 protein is CASSLVGGGEDEKLFF. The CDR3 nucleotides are TGCGCCAGCAGCTTGGTAGGAGGGGGCGAGGATGAAAAACTGTTTTTT.